This is a list of T cell receptor beta chains from one sample in a study of blood T cell repertoires in COVID-19. Sequencing used immunoSEQ multiplex PCR; TCRdb keeps in-frame clones, though not all of them. The sample includes 200,000 to 250,000 clones, less than 90% of them seen just once. The sample consisted of peripheral blood. The receptors stem from a man in his fifties or sixties with acute or convalescent COVID-19. CDR3s include the opening cysteine and the closing phenylalanine or tryptophan. Fields, in order: J gene, clone size, V gene, D gene, CDR3 DNA, CDR3 protein. A D gene is named only where the DNA matches it firmly. The size entry is marked missing in some rows and otherwise reads once, few, many or a size class.

TRBJ1-4	NA	TRBV7-9	TRBD1	TGTGCCAGCAACTTGGGACAGGTGAATGAAAAACTGTTTTTT	CASNLGQVNEKLFF
TRBJ2-5	NA	TRBV7-9	TRBD1	TGTGCCAGCAGCTCCAGCGGGGACAGGGAAGGAGAGACCCAGTACTTC	CASSSSGDREGETQYF
TRBJ2-5	NA	TRBV5-1	TRBD2	TGCGCCAGCAGCTTGCTAGCGGGAGAGACCCAGTACTTC	CASSLLAGETQYF
TRBJ2-2	once	TRBV11-2	TRBD2	TGTGCCAGCAGCCCGTGGACTAGCGGGAGGGCGGGGGTTGTCGGGGAGCTGTTTTTT	CASSPWTSGRAGVVGELFF
TRBJ2-3	once	TRBV7-3	TRBD1	TGTGCCAGCAGCGAAGGGACAGGGGGTCCCTTAGATACGCAGTATTTT	CASSEGTGGPLDTQYF
TRBJ2-4	NA	TRBV3-1/TRBV3-2	NA	TGTGCCAGCAGCCAAGGTCAGGGCAGGGGCGGGGGAAACATTCAGTACTTC	CASSQGQGRGGGNIQYF
TRBJ1-1	NA	TRBV14	NA	TGTGCCAGCAGCTTCCGGGGACAAAATTGGGCTTTCTTT	CASSFRGQNWAFF
TRBJ2-2	NA	TRBV9	TRBD2	TGTGCCAGCAGCGCCAAAGCTAGCGGGGCCACCGGGGAGCTGTTTTTT	CASSAKASGATGELFF
TRBJ1-1	NA	TRBV5-1	TRBD1	TGCGCCAGCAGCTTCGGGACAGGGGTCACTGAAGCTTTCTTT	CASSFGTGVTEAFF
TRBJ2-1	NA	TRBV28	TRBD2	TGTGCCAGCATTCCAGCCGGTAGAGGGACTAGCTCCTACAATGAGCAGTTCTTC	CASIPAGRGTSSYNEQFF
TRBJ1-1	NA	TRBV28	TRBD1	TGTGCCAGCAGTACCTACAGGGGGACCCACACTGAAGCTTTCTTT	CASSTYRGTHTEAFF
TRBJ1-1	NA	TRBV30	NA	TGTGCCTGGAGTAAACAGGGCCTGGGGAACACTGAAGCTTTCTTT	CAWSKQGLGNTEAFF
TRBJ2-3	NA	TRBV4-2	NA	TGTGCCAGCAGCCAAGCCCTCGGAAGAGGGGGATCAGATACGCAGTATTTT	CASSQALGRGGSDTQYF
TRBJ1-4	few	TRBV4-3	TRBD1	TGCGCCAGCAGCCAAAGGGGACAGATAGGTGAAAAACTGTTTTTT	CASSQRGQIGEKLFF
TRBJ2-1	once	TRBV11-3	TRBD2	TGTGCCAGCAGCTTAGAGAGTAGCGGGAGTCAAATCCAGTTCTTC	CASSLESSGSQIQFF
TRBJ2-7	NA	TRBV29-1	TRBD1	TGCAGCGTCTCCGGGACAGGGGGGAGTTACGAGCAGTACTTC	CSVSGTGGSYEQYF
TRBJ2-1	once	TRBV29-1	NA	TGCAGCGTGAGACTGGACTACAATGAGCAGTTCTTC	CSVRLDYNEQFF
TRBJ2-1	once	TRBV29-1	TRBD2	TGCAGCGTTGAACTGGGAGGGGCATCCCCCGGAGAGCAGTTCTTC	CSVELGGASPGEQFF
TRBJ1-2	few	TRBV7-2	NA	TGTGCCAGCAGCCCCGGCACAGGGACCTATGGCTACACCTTC	CASSPGTGTYGYTF
TRBJ2-3	NA	TRBV19	TRBD2	TGTGCCAGTAGTAGACTAGCGGGAAACACAGATACGCAGTATTTT	CASSRLAGNTDTQYF
TRBJ2-7	NA	TRBV19	NA	TGTGCCAGTAGTATCATCAAGGGGTCATTCACCTACGAGCAGTACTTC	CASSIIKGSFTYEQYF
TRBJ1-1	NA	TRBV5-1	NA	TGCGCCAGCAGTGGGCAGGGGTTTATGAACACTGAAGCTTTCTTT	CASSGQGFMNTEAFF
TRBJ1-2	NA	TRBV4-1	NA	TGCGCCAGCAGCCAAGATTCACGGACAGCAGCTAACTATGGCTACACCTTC	CASSQDSRTAANYGYTF
TRBJ2-2	NA	TRBV28	NA	TGTGCCAGCAGAACAACAGGGACCGACGGGGAGCTGTTTTTT	CASRTTGTDGELFF
TRBJ2-5	NA	TRBV6-1	TRBD2	TGTGCCAGCAGTGAAGCGGGAGGGCCGCGGGAGACCCAGTACTTC	CASSEAGGPRETQYF
TRBJ2-7	NA	TRBV9	TRBD2	TGTGCCAGCAGCGTAGGGACTAGCGGGTTTTCGTACGAGCAGTACTTC	CASSVGTSGFSYEQYF
TRBJ1-5	NA	TRBV19	TRBD1	TGTGCCAGTAGTCGGGGACAGGGGGATCAGCCCCAGCATTTT	CASSRGQGDQPQHF
TRBJ1-1	NA	TRBV18	TRBD1	TGTGCCAGCTCACCGCTAGGACAGGGGGAGGCTGAAGCTTTCTTT	CASSPLGQGEAEAFF
TRBJ2-2	few	TRBV5-6	NA	TGTGCCAGCAGCTCGTGGAGGAGTCGGGGCACCGGGGAGCTGTTTTTT	CASSSWRSRGTGELFF
TRBJ2-7	NA	TRBV5-3	NA	TGTGCCAGAAGCTTGGCCTATTGTGACTATCAGTACTTC	CARSLAYCDYQYF
TRBJ1-1	NA	TRBV28	TRBD1	TGTGCCAGCAGGCGACAGGGGGAGGTGAGCACTGAAGCTTTCTTT	CASRRQGEVSTEAFF
TRBJ2-7	NA	TRBV28	TRBD1	TGTGCCAGCAGTTCTCGACAGGGGGCGCGCGACGAGCAGTACTTC	CASSSRQGARDEQYF
TRBJ2-7	NA	TRBV6-6	NA	TGTGCCAGCAGTTACGGGTTAGAGCGGAGAAACGAGCAGTACTTC	CASSYGLERRNEQYF
TRBJ2-7	NA	TRBV7-2	TRBD2	TGTGCCAGCAGCTTAGGGGCGGGAGGGCGCGAGCAGTACTTC	CASSLGAGGREQYF
TRBJ1-4	NA	TRBV5-6	NA	TGTGCCAGCAGCTTGGGAGGAGCAGGGGAAAAACTGTTTTTT	CASSLGGAGEKLFF
TRBJ1-1	once	TRBV9	NA	TGTGCCAGCAGCGAAGCAGGGGCTCTGAACACTGAAGCTTTCTTT	CASSEAGALNTEAFF
TRBJ2-2	NA	TRBV4-1	TRBD2	TGCGCCAGCAGCCAAGACAGCGGGAGTTTCACCGGGGAGCTGTTTTTT	CASSQDSGSFTGELFF
TRBJ2-4	NA	TRBV9	NA	TGTGCCAGCAGCGTAGTGGGGGCGTGGGGGGCCAAAAACATTCAGTACTTC	CASSVVGAWGAKNIQYF
TRBJ2-7	NA	TRBV18	NA	TGTGCCAGCTCACCGGTCATCGGGAGCTCCTACGAGCAGTACTTC	CASSPVIGSSYEQYF
TRBJ1-5	NA	TRBV6-5	NA	TGTGCCAGCAGGCGGGGGAATCTGGGCAATCAGCCCCAGCATTTT	CASRRGNLGNQPQHF
TRBJ2-5	NA	TRBV28	NA	TGTGCCAGCAGTTATCCGGGACAACAAGAGACCCAGTACTTC	CASSYPGQQETQYF
TRBJ2-1	NA	TRBV14	TRBD2	TGTGCCAGCAGCCGGCGAGCGGGAGTTTACAATGAGCAGTTCTTC	CASSRRAGVYNEQFF
TRBJ1-1	few	TRBV6-5	TRBD1	TGTGCCAGCGGCACACAGGGGAGAGAAGCTTTCTTT	CASGTQGREAFF
TRBJ1-2	NA	TRBV20-1	NA	TGCAGTGCTAGTGTGGTGGAGGGCTACACCTTC	CSASVVEGYTF
TRBJ1-2	NA	TRBV6-2/TRBV6-3	TRBD1	TGTGCCAGCAGCCAGACAGGGGGCGATGGCTACACCTTC	CASSQTGGDGYTF
TRBJ2-5	once	TRBV7-2	NA	TGTGCCAGCAGCTTAGGCGGGTCCCCGGGGGAGACCCAGTACTTC	CASSLGGSPGETQYF
TRBJ2-3	NA	TRBV28	TRBD2	TGTGCCAGCATCCGACTAGCGGGGGGGACAGATACGCAGTATTTT	CASIRLAGGTDTQYF
TRBJ2-7	NA	TRBV28	NA	TGTGCCAGCAGTTTGAGCGCAGGGTCCTACGAGCAGTACTTC	CASSLSAGSYEQYF
TRBJ2-2	NA	TRBV6-2/TRBV6-3	TRBD1	TGTGCCAGCAGTACACGCGGGACAGGGGGCGTAGGGGTTACCGGGGAGCTGTTTTTT	CASSTRGTGGVGVTGELFF